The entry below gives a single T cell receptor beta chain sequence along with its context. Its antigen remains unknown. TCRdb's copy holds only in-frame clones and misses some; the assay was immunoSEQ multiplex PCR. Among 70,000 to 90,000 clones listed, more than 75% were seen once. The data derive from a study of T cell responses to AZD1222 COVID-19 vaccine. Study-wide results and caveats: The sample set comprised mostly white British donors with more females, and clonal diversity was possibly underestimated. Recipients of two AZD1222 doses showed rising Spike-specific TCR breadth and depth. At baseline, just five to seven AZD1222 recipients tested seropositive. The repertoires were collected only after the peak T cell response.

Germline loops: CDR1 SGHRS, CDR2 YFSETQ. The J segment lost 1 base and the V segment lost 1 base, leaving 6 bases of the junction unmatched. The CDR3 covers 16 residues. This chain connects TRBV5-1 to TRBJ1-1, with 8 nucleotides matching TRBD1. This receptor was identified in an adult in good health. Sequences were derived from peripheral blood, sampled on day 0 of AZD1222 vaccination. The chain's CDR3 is CASSLTGTGTNTEAFF. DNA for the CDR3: TGCGCCAGCAGCTTGACCGGGACAGGAACGAACACTGAAGCTTTCTTT.